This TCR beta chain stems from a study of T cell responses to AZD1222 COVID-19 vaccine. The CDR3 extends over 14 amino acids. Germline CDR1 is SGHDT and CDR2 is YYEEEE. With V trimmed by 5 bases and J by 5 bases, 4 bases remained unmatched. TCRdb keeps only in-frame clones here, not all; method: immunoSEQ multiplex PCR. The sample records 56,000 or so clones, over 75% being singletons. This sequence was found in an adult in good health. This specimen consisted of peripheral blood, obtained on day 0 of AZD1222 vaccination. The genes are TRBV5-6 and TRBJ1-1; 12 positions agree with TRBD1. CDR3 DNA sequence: TGTGCCAGCAGACGGGACAGGGGGCCAACTGAAGCTTTCTTT. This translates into CASRRDRGPTEAFF. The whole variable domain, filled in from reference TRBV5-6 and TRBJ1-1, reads DAGVTQSPTHLIKTRGQQVTLRCSPKSGHDTVSWYQQALGQGPQFIFQYYEEEERQRGNFPDRFSGHQFPNYSSELNVNALLLGDSALYLCASRRDRGPTEAFFGQGTRLTVV.